Below are 29 T cell receptor beta chains sequenced from a single sample in a study of OX40 agonist ivuxolimab in advanced cancers. Some clones are missing from TCRdb's copy, which holds only in-frame ones; the method was immunoSEQ multiplex PCR. The repertoire holds tens of thousands of clones, with 80% to 90% as singletons. Sample: CD4+ or CD8+ T cells sorted from blood, taken in a trial of the OX40 agonist ivuxolimab. The source is an adult with an advanced solid tumor such as melanoma, head and neck, liver or kidney cancer.

This clone turned up a few times. This chain links TRBV7-9 with TRBJ2-7, with a weak D call TRBD1 (6 bases). Germline V gives CDR1 SEHNR, CDR2 FQNEAQ (reference sequence). V lost 6 bases, J lost 5 bases, and 17 bases lay in between. The CDR3 totals 14 residues. Here the CDR3 DNA reads TGTGCCAGCAGTCCACGGGCCAAGGGGGACGAGCAGTACTTC. Amino acids: CASSPRAKGDEQYF.

The chain couples TRBV9 to TRBJ1-1; 7 positions agree with TRBD1. CDR3 length: 15 residues. V dropped 4 bases and J dropped 1; count of bases not matched to a gene: 7. CDR1 is SGDLS and CDR2 is YYNGEE in the germline V gene. CDR3 amino acids: CASSPRSGGNTEAFF. In nucleotides, the CDR3 is TGTGCCAGCAGCCCCCGCTCAGGGGGGAACACTGAAGCTTTCTTT.

This chain links TRBV25-1 with TRBJ2-5; D is tentatively TRBD1 or TRBD2 (5 bases each). This CDR3 region has 15 residues. Germline CDR1 is MGHDK and CDR2 is SYGVNS. The V gene lost 1 base and the J gene lost 2 bases, with 11 bases spanning the gap. The CDR3 coding sequence is TGTGCCAGCAGTGAATCCTGGGGCGGGCAAGAGACCCAGTACTTC. Amino acid sequence: CASSESWGGQETQYF.

This clone was observed once. The V and J genes are TRBV9 and TRBJ1-1; D remains ambiguous. Trimming shortened V by 4 bases and J by 4 bases, and 14 bases separated the two germline ends. The CDR3 contains 14 residues. The germline V gene has CDR1 SGDLS and CDR2 YYNGEE. CDR3 loop: CASSFGPEGTEAFF. The CDR3, as DNA: TGTGCCAGCAGCTTCGGCCCGGAGGGCACTGAAGCTTTCTTT.

The V call is TRBV5-8, the J call TRBJ2-1; 11 positions match TRBD1. Germline V gene lookup returns CDR1 SGHTS and CDR2 YDEGEE. The V segment lost 4 bases and the J segment 6 bases; nucleotides outside the gene matches: 6. The CDR3 is made up of 15 amino acids. The CDR3 nucleotides are TGTGCCAGCAGCCGGACCGGGACAGGGGGCAATGAGCAGTTCTTC. Translated, it gives CASSRTGTGGNEQFF. Drawing the rest from reference TRBV5-8 and TRBJ2-1, the complete variable domain is EAGVTQSPTHLIKTRGQQATLRCSPISGHTSVYWYQQALGLGLQFLLWYDEGEERNRGNFPPRFSGRQFPNYSSELNVNALELEDSALYLCASSRTGTGGNEQFFGPGTRLTVL.

This clone has a single count. The chain combines TRBV4-3 with TRBJ2-7; TRBD2 aligns across 9 bases. CDR1 is LGHNA and CDR2 is YSLEER in the germline V gene. Unmatched junction bases numbered 15, after V lost 1 base and J lost 5 bases. This CDR3 has 18 residues. The CDR3 loop reads CASSQGGRPSGVVDEQYF. In DNA, the CDR3 is TGCGCCAGCAGCCAAGGGGGGAGGCCTAGCGGGGTGGTAGACGAGCAGTACTTC.

The rearrangement uses TRBV23-1 and TRBJ2-7; D is unclear. TRBV23-1 is noted as an ORF with a role that remains uncertain. The length of the CDR3 is 14 residues. Trimming stripped 9 bases from V and 3 bases from J, with 18 bases between. CDR3 residues: CARTNETDSYEQYF. In DNA form, the CDR3 reads TGCGCCAGAACAAATGAGACGGATAGCTACGAGCAGTACTTC.

The V call is TRBV11-2, the J call TRBJ1-4, with 8 bases fitting TRBD1. The CDR3 is 13 amino acids. Germline V gives CDR1 SGHAT, CDR2 FQNNGV. The trim removed 5 bases at V and 7 bases at J, leaving 3 bases unmatched. CDR3 sequence reads: CASSRDRIEKLFF. The CDR3 DNA reads as TGTGCCAGCAGCCGGGACAGGATTGAAAAACTGTTTTTT.

This clone was seen just once. The CDR3 sequence: CASSWDRGDEQFF. CDR3 coding DNA: TGTGCCAGCAGCTGGGACAGGGGGGATGAGCAGTTCTTC. V and J are TRBV5-4 and TRBJ2-1; 11 bases are a match to TRBD1. This CDR3 is 13 amino acids long. V gave up 3 bases and J gave up 8 bases; unmatched junction bases: 1. Germline V gene data show CDR1 as SGHNT and CDR2 as YYREEE (reference sequence). Supplemented by reference TRBV5-4 and TRBJ2-1, the full variable domain reads ETGVTQSPTHLIKTRGQQVTLRCSSQSGHNTVSWYQQALGQGPQFIFQYYREEENGRGNFPPRFSGLQFPNYSSELNVNALELDDSALYLCASSWDRGDEQFFGPGTRLTVL.

The J gene is TRBJ1-2, the V gene TRBV19; D not certain. The CDR3 covers 14 residues. From germline, CDR1 is LNHDA and CDR2 SQIVND (reference sequence). Trimming shortened V by 5 bases and J by 8 bases, and 18 bases separated the two germline ends. For the CDR3, the DNA is TGTGCCAGTAGTCCCGTTGACGCTTCTGGAGGCTACACCTTC. Protein product: CASSPVDASGGYTF.

This clone was observed a handful of times. The chain employs TRBV7-9 and TRBJ1-2; TRBD1 is a possible D gene (5 bases). V dropped 8 bases and J dropped 4 bases, with 11 bases sitting between them. The germline V gene has CDR1 SEHNR and CDR2 FQNEAQ (reference sequence). The CDR3 contains 12 residues. The CDR3 region has the DNA TGTGCCAGCGGCCAGGGTAGCTATGGCTACACCTTC. Amino acids: CASGQGSYGYTF.

This sequence joins TRBV9 and TRBJ2-1, with 8 nucleotides matching TRBD2. This CDR3 comprises 17 residues. Losses at the gene ends were 4 bases for V and 7 bases for J; bases not matched to a gene: 16. CDR1 and CDR2 from the germline V gene are SGDLS and YYNGEE. CDR3 protein: CASSPQGGREGRNEQFF. The CDR3 nucleotides are TGTGCCAGCAGCCCCCAAGGGGGACGGGAGGGCCGGAATGAGCAGTTCTTC.

The chain uses TRBV30 and TRBJ1-3, with TRBD1 identical over 8 bases. This CDR3 is built from 17 residues. The germline gives CDR1 GTSNPN, CDR2 SVGIG (reference sequence). The J segment lost 2 bases and the V segment lost 0 bases, leaving 9 bases of the junction unmatched. The CDR3 region is CAWSVETGVGTGNTIYF. CDR3 nucleotide sequence: TGTGCCTGGAGTGTGGAGACAGGGGTTGGGACTGGAAACACCATATATTTT.

The rearrangement joins TRBV7-8 to TRBJ1-2; 7 bases fit TRBD1. CDR3 length equals 16 residues. The J segment lost 2 bases and the V segment lost 5 bases, leaving 11 bases of the junction unmatched. The germline V gene encodes CDR1 SGHVS and CDR2 FQNEAQ. The CDR3 DNA reads as TGTGCCAGCAGCCCCTCAGGGGGGGCCAGCAACTATGGCTACACCTTC. Translating gives CASSPSGGASNYGYTF.

The chain has TRBV15 and TRBJ2-1; weak D call: TRBD2 (5 bases). V shed 8 bases and J shed 0 bases, with 14 bases lying between them. The length of the CDR3 is 15 residues. Germline lookup yields CDR1 LNHNV and CDR2 YYDKDF (reference sequence). CDR3 loop: CATRRSRASYNEQFF. CDR3 sequence (DNA): TGTGCCACCCGGAGGTCTAGGGCCTCCTACAATGAGCAGTTCTTC.

The chain has TRBV9 and TRBJ1-1; a possible D gene is TRBD1 (5 bases). In germline, CDR1 is SGDLS, CDR2 YYNGEE. CDR3 length equals 15 residues. Trimming took off 0 bases at V and 1 base at J, with 10 bases between the two ends. This CDR3 reads CASSVDGGSNTEAFF. CDR3 coding DNA: TGTGCCAGCAGCGTAGACGGGGGTTCGAACACTGAAGCTTTCTTT.

This chain joins TRBV5-1 and TRBJ1-4, with D unresolved. Deletions cut 0 bases from V and 11 bases from J, with 14 bases between. The CDR3 is 14 residues long. Germline V lookup: CDR1 SGHRS, CDR2 YFSETQ. The CDR3 coding sequence is TGCGCCAGCAGCTTGGGGGCCGCCGTCTCGAAACTGTTTTTT. Translated, it gives CASSLGAAVSKLFF.

The chain uses TRBV18 and TRBJ1-4; possible D gene TRBD1, 6 bases. V was trimmed by 1 base and J by 8 bases, leaving 11 bases between them. Germline-derived CDR1 and CDR2 are KGHSH and LQKENI. The CDR3 extends over 14 amino acids. CDR3 residues: CASSPQEGEEKLFF. The CDR3 DNA reads TGTGCCAGCTCACCACAAGAGGGGGAGGAAAAACTGTTTTTT.

The CDR3 DNA reads as TGTGCCAGCAGCTCGACCCGACAGGGGGGGGACACTGAAGCTTTCTTT. This codes for CASSSTRQGGDTEAFF. The chain is built from TRBV7-2 and TRBJ1-1, with 9 bases identical to TRBD1. Trimming took 4 bases from V and 3 from J; bases not matched to a gene: 9. The CDR3 extends over 16 amino acids. Germline-derived CDR1 and CDR2 are SGHTA and FQGNSA.

The genes are TRBV6-5 and TRBJ2-2; 7 bases are shared with TRBD1. The CDR3 extends over 14 amino acids. CDR1 is MNHEY and CDR2 is SVGAGI in the germline V gene. V lost 6 bases and J lost 1; bases outside the gene matches: 2. The CDR3: CASRQGLNTGELFF. CDR3 DNA: TGTGCCAGCAGACAGGGGTTGAACACCGGGGAGCTGTTTTTT.

This chain connects TRBV11-3 to TRBJ2-1; perhaps TRBD2 as D (5 bases). This CDR3 contains 13 residues. From germline, CDR1 is SGHNT and CDR2 YENEEA. V lost 5 bases and J lost 9, with 14 bases in between. CDR3 bases: TGTGCCAGCAGCCTTAGCCGCGGAGGTGAGCAGTTCTTC. This encodes CASSLSRGGEQFF. The complete variable domain, with remaining parts taken from reference TRBV11-3 and TRBJ2-1, reads EAGVVQSPRYKIIEKKQPVAFWCNPISGHNTLYWYLQNLGQGPELLIRYENEEAVDDSQLPKDRFSAERLKGVDSTLKIQPAELGDSAVYLCASSLSRGGEQFFGPGTRLTVL.

The gene calls are TRBV5-1 and TRBJ1-6; 7 bases are shared with TRBD1. Germline loops: CDR1 SGHRS, CDR2 YFSETQ. The CDR3 spans 15 residues. V shed 0 bases and J 13 bases; nucleotides not matched to a gene: 10. The DNA for the CDR3 is TGCGCCAGCAGCTTGGTGGGCAGGGGGGGTAAGCCCCTCCACTTT. Its translation is CASSLVGRGGKPLHF. Full variable domain (missing parts from reference TRBV5-1 and TRBJ1-6): KAGVTQTPRYLIKTRGQQVTLSCSPISGHRSVSWYQQTPGQGLQFLFEYFSETQRNKGNFPGRFSGRQFSNSRSEMNVSTLELGDSALYLCASSLVGRGGKPLHFGNGTRLTVT.

As DNA, the CDR3 is TGTGCCAGCAGTTCTGCGGGATTCTCCTCGGGGGAGCAGTACTTC. It specifies CASSSAGFSSGEQYF. The chain is built from TRBV6-6 and TRBJ2-7; D possibly corresponds to TRBD2 (6 bases). Germline V gene lookup returns CDR1 MNHNY and CDR2 SVGAGI (reference sequence). The CDR3 consists of 15 residues. V dropped 4 bases and J dropped 7 bases, with 20 bases sitting between them.

V gene TRBV7-2 combines with J gene TRBJ2-1; the D call may be TRBD1 or TRBD2 (5 bases each). The CDR3 sequence is 15 residues long. Trimming cost V 2 bases and J 9 bases, with 17 bases left between them. Germline CDR1 is SGHTA and CDR2 is FQGNSA. The CDR3 bases are TGTGCCAGCAGCTTATTTCTGGGCAGGGAGACTGAGCAGTTCTTC. Its protein product is CASSLFLGRETEQFF.

Only one count was recorded for this clone. The V and J genes are TRBV28 and TRBJ1-5; 7 positions agree with TRBD1. V gave up 3 bases and J gave up 6 bases; unmatched junction bases: 5. The CDR3 has 14 amino acids. Germline-derived CDR1 and CDR2 are MDHEN and SYDVKM. The CDR3 sequence is CASSLTGNGQPQHF. In nucleotides, the CDR3 is TGTGCCAGCAGTTTGACAGGGAACGGTCAGCCCCAGCATTTT.

V usage is TRBV5-6 and J usage is TRBJ1-5; no clear D. V was trimmed by 1 base and J by 0 bases, leaving 8 bases between them. This CDR3 is 15 amino acids long. In germline, CDR1 is SGHDT, CDR2 YYEEEE. The CDR3 spells CASSLRPGSNQPQHF. The CDR3, as DNA: TGTGCCAGCAGCTTGCGGCCCGGTAGCAATCAGCCCCAGCATTTT. The full variable domain, completed using reference TRBV5-6 and TRBJ1-5, is DAGVTQSPTHLIKTRGQQVTLRCSPKSGHDTVSWYQQALGQGPQFIFQYYEEEERQRGNFPDRFSGHQFPNYSSELNVNALLLGDSALYLCASSLRPGSNQPQHFGDGTRLSIL.

This clone is a singleton in its sample. The chain uses TRBV19 and TRBJ1-5; D not resolved. The CDR3 is made up of 12 amino acids. Germline V gene lookup returns CDR1 LNHDA and CDR2 SQIVND (reference sequence). Trimming took 6 bases from V and 7 from J, leaving 10 bases between them. This chain's CDR3 is CASRRGNQPQHF. The CDR3 DNA follows: TGTGCCAGTAGGAGAGGGAACCAGCCCCAGCATTTT. Supplemented by reference TRBV19 and TRBJ1-5, the full variable domain reads DGGITQSPKYLFRKEGQNVTLSCEQNLNHDAMYWYRQDPGQGLRLIYYSQIVNDFQKGDIAEGYSVSREKKESFPLTVTSAQKNPTAFYLCASRRGNQPQHFGDGTRLSIL.

The J gene is TRBJ1-2, the V gene TRBV20-1; D is uncertain. V was clipped by 3 bases and J by 8 bases, with 10 bases between them. In germline, CDR1 is DFQATT, CDR2 SNEGSKA (reference sequence). CDR3 length equals 11 residues. The CDR3 reads CSARGLEGYTF. The DNA of the CDR3 is TGCAGTGCTAGGGGCTTGGAGGGCTACACCTTC.

The rearrangement uses TRBV7-3 and TRBJ1-2; no reliable D call. CDR1 and CDR2 (germline): SGHTA, FQGTGA. The CDR3 totals 16 residues. The ends were cut back, 1 base at V and 3 bases at J, with 15 bases in the middle. The DNA for the CDR3 is TGTGCCAGCAGCTTAATCGCCGGCCAATTGGACTATGGCTACACCTTC. It encodes CASSLIAGQLDYGYTF. Full variable domain (remainder filled in from reference TRBV7-3 and TRBJ1-2): GAGVSQTPSNKVTEKGKYVELRCDPISGHTALYWYRQSLGQGPEFLIYFQGTGAADDSGLPNDRFFAVRPEGSVSTLKIQRTERGDSAVYLCASSLIAGQLDYGYTFGSGTRLTVV.